Listed here are 22 T cell receptor beta chains from one sample, sequenced in a study of breast tumors, draining lymph nodes, adjacent tissues. Using its own MiXCR run on the multiplex PCR reads, TCRdb lists one record per CDR3 protein. The top ten hold more than 1% of the sample, which has about 270,000 distinct CDR3 sequences, around 31% seen once. Samples came from axillary lymph nodes draining the breast cancer. The sequenced material came from axillary lymph node tissue. The source of these receptors is a female donor with breast cancer. Some clones in this sample may be carry-over from other donors' samples.

At least ten counts were recorded for this clonotype. The chain has TRBV29-1 and TRBJ2-3; a possible D gene is TRBD1 (5 bases). Trimming shortened V by 5 bases and J by 2 bases, and 11 bases separated the two germline ends. Germline lookup yields CDR1 SQVTM and CDR2 ANQGSEA. This CDR3 has 13 amino acids. The CDR3 region has the DNA TGCAGCGTTCGACAGAAGTTCACAGATACGCAGTATTTT. It encodes CSVRQKFTDTQYF.

A few counts support this clonotype. A much larger clonotype is one base distant, so this may be a read error. The conserved phenylalanine or tryptophan is not found at the CDR3 terminus, so this likely reflects a read error. The chain uses TRBV7-9 and TRBJ2-7; the D gene is possibly TRBD2 (5 bases). This CDR3 is 14 amino acids long. Looked up from germline, CDR1 is SEHNR and CDR2 is FQNEAQ (reference sequence). Trimming removed 5 bases from V and 6 bases from J, with 17 bases in between. The CDR3 DNA reads TGTGCCAGCAGCAAAGGAGGTCTAAGCGGCGAGCAGTACCTC. Protein product: CASSKGGLSGEQYL.

V and J are TRBV6-5 and TRBJ1-1; 7 bases are a match to TRBD1. After removal of 0 bases from V and 5 bases from J, the junction contained 6 bases not matched to a gene. Germline assignment: CDR1 MNHEY and CDR2 SVGAGI. The CDR3 is 15 amino acids. The CDR3 nucleotides read TGTGCCAGCAGTTACTCGACAGGGTTCGTTACTGAAGCTTTCTTT. It specifies CASSYSTGFVTEAFF.

This clonotype was picked up many times. J is TRBJ2-7 and V is TRBV11-2, with D possibly TRBD2 on 6 matching bases. The CDR3 runs 17 residues. The V end lost 0 bases, the J end lost 2 bases, and 17 bases lay between the germline ends. Germline lookup yields CDR1 SGHAT and CDR2 FQNNGV. The CDR3 sequence: CASSLDNSGDLTYEQYF. In DNA form, the CDR3 reads TGTGCCAGCAGCTTAGATAATAGCGGAGACCTTACCTACGAGCAGTACTTC.

This clonotype was counted only a few times. V and J are TRBV30 and TRBJ1-3; D ambiguous. Germline V gives CDR1 GTSNPN, CDR2 SVGIG (reference sequence). The germline V and J ends were trimmed by 5 bases and 2 bases, with 10 bases remaining between them. The CDR3 extends over 13 amino acids. This CDR3 is CAWGRLAGNTIYF. In DNA, the CDR3 is TGTGCCTGGGGGCGGTTGGCTGGAAACACCATATATTTT.

The chain uses TRBV4-1 and TRBJ1-2; 11 bases align to TRBD1. Per germline, CDR1 MGHRA and CDR2 YSYEKL. The trim removed 1 base at V and 8 bases at J, leaving 9 bases unmatched. This CDR3 is 16 amino acids long. The CDR3 coding sequence is TGCGCCAGCAGCCAAGGGGGGGGACAGGGGGTAGGGGGCTACACCTTC. Amino acid sequence: CASSQGGGQGVGGYTF.

This clonotype was counted ten times or more. This rearrangement joins TRBV7-2 to TRBJ2-1, with D unresolved. The germline V and J ends were trimmed by 0 bases and 5 bases, with 11 bases remaining between them. CDR1 SGHTA and CDR2 FQGNSA come from the germline V gene. CDR3 length equals 15 residues. CDR3 in amino acids: CASSLASGVHNEQFF. CDR3 sequence (DNA): TGTGCCAGCAGCTTAGCATCCGGAGTTCACAATGAGCAGTTCTTC.

There are many counts of this clonotype. The chain recombines TRBV7-9 with TRBJ2-1; TRBD2 might be the D (6 bases). This CDR3 comprises 16 residues. Germline values: CDR1 SEHNR, CDR2 FQNEAQ (reference sequence). The ends were cut back, 2 bases at V and 0 bases at J, with 11 bases in the middle. The CDR3 DNA follows: TGTGCCAGCAGCTTAATAGCGGCCAGCTCCTACAATGAGCAGTTCTTC. It is translated as CASSLIAASSYNEQFF.

In this sample, this clonotype turned up many times. The chain carries TRBV2 and TRBJ1-3; D is unclear. Germline CDR1 is SNHLY and CDR2 is FYNNEI. This CDR3 has 18 residues. Deletions cut 5 bases from V and 2 bases from J, with 22 bases between. CDR3 loop: CASSFLIVVLSTGNTIYF. Here the CDR3 DNA reads TGTGCCAGCAGTTTTTTAATAGTGGTCCTCTCGACTGGAAACACCATATATTTT.

This clonotype was observed many times. The chain uses TRBV19 and TRBJ2-6; 8 bases align to TRBD1. V shed 2 bases and J 0 bases; nucleotides not matched to a gene: 3. The CDR3 contains 17 residues. Germline values: CDR1 LNHDA, CDR2 SQIVND (reference sequence). The CDR3 loop is CASSILGQGSGANVLTF. The CDR3 DNA follows: TGTGCCAGTAGTATACTCGGACAGGGCTCTGGGGCCAACGTCCTGACTTTC.

This clonotype was seen only a few times. The chain is built from TRBV29-1 and TRBJ1-1; no clear D gene. The CDR3 is 11 amino acids. CDR1 is SQVTM, CDR2 ANQGSEA, per germline. Trimming left V 4 bases short and J 8 bases short, with 11 bases between. The CDR3 reads CSVGRQIEAFF. The DNA for the CDR3 is TGCAGCGTTGGTAGACAAATCGAAGCTTTCTTT.

This clonotype was counted between two and nine times. CDR3 protein: CASAVDTGFGGYTF. In nucleotides, the CDR3 is TGTGCCAGCGCTGTGGACACCGGTTTCGGGGGCTACACCTTC. This rearrangement joins TRBV6-1 to TRBJ1-2, with TRBD1 as a possible D gene (5 bases). Germline V gene data show CDR1 as MNHNS and CDR2 as SASEGT. Trimming stripped 8 bases from V and 8 bases from J, with 21 bases between. This CDR3 region has 14 residues.

This clonotype was observed many times. V gene TRBV18 combines with J gene TRBJ1-6; 7 positions match TRBD1. The CDR3 has 15 amino acids. CDR1 and CDR2 from the germline V gene are KGHSH and LQKENI. J was trimmed by 9 bases and V by 6 bases; bases with no gene match: 11. CDR3 protein: CASSGTVIPGSPLHF. The CDR3 bases are TGTGCCAGCTCCGGGACAGTCATCCCTGGTTCACCCCTCCACTTT.

This clonotype was seen ten or more times. V is TRBV15 and J is TRBJ2-7; 8 bases agree with TRBD2. This CDR3 is 15 amino acids long. From germline, CDR1 is LNHNV and CDR2 YYDKDF (reference sequence). The V segment lost 3 bases and the J segment 5 bases; nucleotides outside the gene matches: 9. The CDR3 region is CATSSGAGDGHEQYF. CDR3 in DNA: TGTGCCACCAGCAGTGGAGCGGGAGATGGGCACGAGCAGTACTTC.

Many counts were recorded for this clonotype. The V and J genes are TRBV4-3 and TRBJ1-3; D perhaps matches TRBD1 (5 bases). V shed 0 bases and J shed 2 bases, with 8 bases lying between them. CDR1 and CDR2 from the germline V gene are LGHNA and YSLEER. The CDR3 is 15 amino acids. Here the CDR3 reads CASSQDGTPGNTIYF. The CDR3 DNA sequence: TGCGCCAGCAGCCAAGACGGGACGCCTGGAAACACCATATATTTT.

Details on this clonotype: Relative to the germline gene, one junction end is altered; a read error may explain this. This rearrangement joins TRBV6-5 to TRBJ2-3; D may be TRBD1 or TRBD2 (5 bases each). Germline loops: CDR1 MNHEY, CDR2 SVGAGI. This CDR3 has 15 residues. The CDR3 loop reads CASSHSGTLGDTQYF. CDR3 DNA: TGTGCCAGCAGTCACTCGGGGACCCTTGGAGATACGCAGTATTTT.

The table lists this clonotype with many counts. The V call is TRBV7-8, the J call TRBJ1-5, with D perhaps matching TRBD1 (5 bases). V was pared by 1 base and J by 5 bases, with 12 bases between. Germline loops: CDR1 SGHVS, CDR2 FQNEAQ. This CDR3 has 15 residues. Written as DNA, the CDR3 is TGTGCCAGCAGCTTAGAAGCAGGGAGTCATCAGCCCCAGCATTTT. Protein sequence: CASSLEAGSHQPQHF.

This clonotype appeared many times. The junction and the germline gene differ at one end; a read error may be behind it. This sequence joins TRBV9 and TRBJ2-3; 11 nucleotides agree with TRBD2. The CDR3 length is 15 residues. Germline V gene sequence: CDR1 SGDLS, CDR2 YYNGEE. Here the CDR3 DNA reads TGTGTCAGCAGCGCGACTAGCGGGAACACAGATACGCAGTATTTT. Residues: CVSSATSGNTDTQYF.

This clonotype has a count of ten or more. J is TRBJ1-3 and V is TRBV5-4, with 9 bases lining up with TRBD1. This CDR3 is 16 amino acids long. Germline V gene lookup returns CDR1 SGHNT and CDR2 YYREEE (reference sequence). V gave up 4 bases and J gave up 2 bases; unmatched junction bases: 7. The CDR3 nucleotides are TGTGCCAGCAGCGAACAACAGGGGGCGCCTGGAAACACCATATATTTT. This gives the protein CASSEQQGAPGNTIYF.

This clonotype was observed at least ten times. The V and J genes are TRBV7-8 and TRBJ2-7, with 10 bases that match TRBD2. The CDR3 contains 15 residues. J lost 2 bases, V lost 6 bases, and 7 bases had no gene match. Germline V CDR1 and CDR2: SGHVS, FQNEAQ. CDR3 amino acids: CASRRAAGGAYEQYF. CDR3 in DNA: TGTGCCAGCAGGCGTGCAGCGGGAGGGGCCTACGAGCAGTACTTC.

Note on this clonotype: Just one base apart from a much larger clone, this may be a read error. The chain combines TRBV4-1 with TRBJ2-5, with D maybe TRBD2 (6 bases). CDR1 MGHRA and CDR2 YSYEKL come from the germline V gene. The CDR3 is made up of 15 amino acids. The CDR3 nucleotides read TGCGCCAGCAGCCTGTTCGGGACTCGGCAAGAGACCCAGTGCTTC. Amino acids: CASSLFGTRQETQCF.

Comments on this clonotype: A read error is possible here, since a much larger clone lies one base away. Because it lacks the conserved phenylalanine or tryptophan at the end, this CDR3 is likely a read error. The genes are TRBV11-3 and TRBJ1-3; D uncertain. This CDR3 is built from 15 residues. Germline CDR1 is SGHNT and CDR2 is YENEEA. V was cut by 1 base and J by 8 bases, with 15 bases left in between. CDR3 region: CASSLAQPPWDTIYS. The CDR3 coding sequence is TGTGCCAGCAGCTTAGCACAGCCGCCCTGGGACACCATATATTCT.